This is a list of T cell receptor beta chains from one sample in a study of blood T cells in healthy people across ages. TCRdb reprocessed the 5' RACE reads via MiXCR and lists one record per CDR3 protein. The sample yields 910,000 or so distinct CDR3 sequences, just over 50% seen once. Sequenced input: blood. The receptor set was obtained from a woman aged 55-75 years in good health. The CDR3 runs from the conserved cysteine through the conserved F or W. A D gene is named only where the DNA matches it firmly. Rows may omit the clone size; those that give it use once, few, many or a size class.

J	D	length	size	V	CDR3	DNA
TRBJ1-2	.	11	.	TRBV20-1	CSAGSNYGYTF	TGCAGTGCTGGGAGCAACTATGGCTACACCTTC
TRBJ1-5	.	14	.	TRBV7-2	CASSRPESNQPQHF	TGTGCCAGCAGCCGACCGGAATCCAATCAGCCCCAGCATTTT
TRBJ2-5	TRBD2	12	few	TRBV6-2/TRBV6-3	CASSYSRREQYF	TGTGCCAGCAGTTACTCGAGGCGGGAGCAGTACTTC
TRBJ2-7	.	15	few	TRBV15	CATSRGGRWGSEQYF	TGTGCCACCAGCAGAGGGGGGCGTTGGGGGTCCGAGCAGTACTTC
TRBJ2-3	TRBD1	16	once	TRBV9	CASSAQGQGAVDTQYF	TGTGCCAGCAGCGCACAGGGACAGGGGGCTGTAGATACGCAGTATTTT
TRBJ1-1	.	14	.	TRBV7-2	CASSLTPERTEAFF	TGTGCCAGCAGCTTAACCCCGGAGCGGACTGAAGCTTTCTTT
TRBJ2-1	.	12	.	TRBV4-2	CASSQDSRGQFF	TGTGCCAGCAGCCAAGATTCAAGGGGGCAGTTCTTC
TRBJ2-5	.	16	.	TRBV7-2	CASSLGPGPKQETQYF	TGTGCCAGCAGCTTAGGGCCAGGGCCCAAACAAGAGACCCAGTACTTC
TRBJ2-3	.	15	.	TRBV2	CASSRGHGSTDTQYF	TGTGCCAGCAGTCGAGGCCACGGTAGCACAGATACGCAGTATTTT
TRBJ2-5	.	16	.	TRBV5-1	CASSRGTGAPQETQYF	TGCGCCAGCAGCCGTGGGACGGGGGCGCCCCAAGAGACCCAGTACTTC
TRBJ2-7	.	14	few	TRBV20-1	CSARDDGRSYEQYF	TGCAGTGCTAGAGATGACGGCAGATCCTACGAGCAGTACTTC
TRBJ2-3	TRBD2	15	few	TRBV10-3	CAIQGLAGATDTQYF	TGTGCCATTCAAGGACTAGCGGGGGCCACAGATACGCAGTATTTT
TRBJ2-5	.	12	few	TRBV20-1	CSAGLKGETQYF	TGCAGTGCAGGACTAAAGGGAGAGACCCAGTACTTC
TRBJ2-3	TRBD2	14	.	TRBV6-1	CASSEAGGLDTQYF	TGTGCCAGCAGTGAAGCGGGGGGGTTAGATACGCAGTATTTT
TRBJ2-7	TRBD1	12	.	TRBV20-1	CSARTGNYEQYF	TGCAGTGCTAGGACAGGGAACTACGAGCAGTACTTC
TRBJ2-7	.	16	.	TRBV4-2	CASSQDFPGAVDEQYF	TGTGCCAGCAGCCAAGATTTCCCAGGGGCGGTCGACGAGCAGTACTTC
TRBJ2-7	.	14	.	TRBV13	CASSFWDGAYEQYF	TGTGCCAGCAGCTTCTGGGACGGGGCCTACGAGCAGTACTTC
TRBJ2-5	.	15	.	TRBV6-5	CASSYLGGGANEQYF	TGTGCCAGCAGTTACTTAGGTGGGGGGGCAAATGAGCAGTACTTC
TRBJ2-3	TRBD2	17	few	TRBV27	CASSFILGGLAGNTQYF	TGTGCCAGCAGTTTTATATTGGGGGGACTAGCGGGGAATACGCAGTATTTT
TRBJ1-2	TRBD1	12	.	TRBV27	CASRSGGGGYTF	TGTGCCAGCAGATCAGGGGGAGGTGGCTACACCTTC
TRBJ1-2	.	15	.	TRBV3-1	CASSQDLTRTYGYTF	TGTGCCAGCAGCCAAGATCTGACAAGGACCTATGGCTACACCTTC
TRBJ1-4	.	14	few	TRBV7-9	CASSLRRGEEKLFF	TGTGCCAGCAGCTTAAGGAGGGGGGAGGAAAAACTGTTTTTT
TRBJ2-7	.	17	.	TRBV28	CASSVSKPGPQSYEQYF	TGTGCCAGCAGTGTGTCCAAACCGGGACCTCAATCATACGAGCAGTACTTC
TRBJ2-3	TRBD2	12	few	TRBV29-1	CSAGLAADTQYF	TGCAGCGCTGGACTAGCGGCAGATACGCAGTATTTT